These T cell receptor beta chains were read from a single sample in a study of shared clonotypes between healthy human individuals. The assay was immunoSEQ multiplex PCR, and TCRdb's table has in-frame clones only and misses some. The sample lists roughly 1,000,000 clones, about 80% occurring once. Sequenced sample: memory CD4+ T cells from PBMCs. These TCRs come from a man between 18 and 35 years old in good health. Some clones in this sample may be carry-over from other donors' samples. Both conserved end residues are part of each CDR3. Each record gives: CDR3 protein, CDR3 DNA, J gene, clone size, D gene, V gene. A D gene is named only where the DNA matches it firmly. Size is omitted from some rows. Given values are once, few, many or a class for expanded clones.

CDR3: CASSGPSNQPQHF
DNA: TGTGCCAGCAGTGGCCCCAGCAATCAGCCCCAGCATTTT
J: TRBJ1-5
size: .
D: .
V: TRBV2

CDR3: CASSPWVNQPQHF
DNA: TGTGCCAGCAGCCCTTGGGTCAATCAGCCCCAGCATTTT
J: TRBJ1-5
size: many
D: .
V: TRBV7-2

CDR3: CASSLFRGWPEAFF
DNA: TGTGCCAGCAGCTTATTCCGCGGGTGGCCTGAGGCTTTCTTT
J: TRBJ1-1
size: .
D: .
V: TRBV7-2

CDR3: CASSPASRPSQYF
DNA: TGTGCCAGCTCACCTGCTAGCCGTCCCTCCCAATATTTT
J: TRBJ2-3
size: .
D: .
V: TRBV18

CDR3: CASNWQGANTGELFF
DNA: TGTGCCAGCAACTGGCAGGGGGCGAACACCGGGGAGCTGTTTTTT
J: TRBJ2-2
size: .
D: TRBD1
V: TRBV2

CDR3: CASSNDRGGARDTQYF
DNA: TGTGCCAGCAGTAACGACAGAGGAGGGGCCCGGGATACGCAGTATTTT
J: TRBJ2-3
size: .
D: .
V: TRBV6-6

CDR3: CASSPPGQGNTGELFF
DNA: TGTGCCAGCAGCCCCCCGGGACAGGGCAACACCGGGGAGCTGTTTTTT
J: TRBJ2-2
size: .
D: TRBD1
V: TRBV5-4

CDR3: CSVEPGGVVEQFF
DNA: TGCAGCGTTGAACCGGGAGGCGTGGTTGAGCAGTTCTTC
J: TRBJ2-1
size: .
D: TRBD2
V: TRBV29-1

CDR3: CAVVRTGSGGNTIYF
DNA: TGTGCCGTCGTCAGAACCGGGTCCGGCGGAAACACCATATATTTT
J: TRBJ1-3
size: .
D: .
V: TRBV6-5

CDR3: CASSSSRGNTEAFF
DNA: TGTGCCAGCTCATCCTCCAGGGGGAACACTGAAGCTTTCTTT
J: TRBJ1-1
size: .
D: .
V: TRBV18

CDR3: CAWGQGITVGELFF
DNA: TGTGCCTGGGGACAGGGAATCACGGTCGGGGAGCTGTTTTTT
J: TRBJ2-2
size: .
D: TRBD1
V: TRBV30

CDR3: CASSIFGQGAYGELFF
DNA: TGTGCCAGTAGTATTTTTGGACAGGGGGCCTACGGGGAGCTGTTTTTT
J: TRBJ2-2
size: .
D: TRBD1
V: TRBV19

CDR3: CASSLILAHTGELFF
DNA: TGCGCCAGCAGCTTGATACTAGCGCACACCGGGGAGCTGTTTTTT
J: TRBJ2-2
size: .
D: TRBD2
V: TRBV5-1

CDR3: CASSLTDMNTEAFF
DNA: TGTGCCAGCAGCTTGACAGATATGAACACTGAAGCTTTCTTT
J: TRBJ1-1
size: .
D: .
V: TRBV11-1

CDR3: CASSSGTEETQYF
DNA: TGTGCCAGCAGTTCTGGCACCGAAGAGACCCAGTACTTC
J: TRBJ2-5
size: .
D: .
V: TRBV6-1

CDR3: CAGSLGTSGGETQYF
DNA: TGTGCCGGGTCATTGGGGACTAGCGGAGGAGAGACCCAGTACTTC
J: TRBJ2-5
size: .
D: TRBD2
V: TRBV2

CDR3: CATDDRAGGYTF
DNA: TGTGCCACTGACGACAGGGCGGGAGGCTACACCTTC
J: TRBJ1-2
size: few
D: TRBD1
V: TRBV28

CDR3: CASSSPGKYGYTF
DNA: TGTGCCAGCAGTTCCCCGGGGAAATATGGCTACACCTTC
J: TRBJ1-2
size: .
D: .
V: TRBV28

CDR3: CASSVARGRADSTDTQYF
DNA: TGTGCCAGCAGCGTAGCACGTGGGAGGGCCGATTCTACAGATACGCAGTATTTT
J: TRBJ2-3
size: .
D: TRBD2
V: TRBV9

CDR3: CASSLGGRGTDTQYF
DNA: TGTGCCAGCAGCTTGGGGGGCAGGGGCACAGATACGCAGTATTTT
J: TRBJ2-3
size: .
D: .
V: TRBV5-4

CDR3: CASSIRLAGTGETQYF
DNA: TGTGCCAGCAGCATCCGGCTAGCGGGAACGGGCGAGACCCAGTACTTC
J: TRBJ2-5
size: .
D: TRBD2
V: TRBV11-3

CDR3: CASSLEQGWNEKLFF
DNA: TGCGCCAGCAGCTTGGAACAGGGGTGGAATGAAAAACTGTTTTTT
J: TRBJ1-4
size: .
D: TRBD1
V: TRBV5-1

CDR3: CSVWTGFSEQYF
DNA: TGCAGCGTCTGGACAGGTTTCTCCGAGCAGTACTTC
J: TRBJ2-7
size: .
D: TRBD1
V: TRBV29-1

CDR3: CASSLVYSSYEQYF
DNA: TGTGCCAGCAGCTTAGTATACAGCTCCTACGAGCAGTACTTC
J: TRBJ2-7
size: .
D: .
V: TRBV7-2

CDR3: CASSEYGWGGASTDTQYF
DNA: TGTGCCAGCAGTGAATATGGGTGGGGCGGGGCCAGCACAGATACGCAGTATTTT
J: TRBJ2-3
size: .
D: .
V: TRBV25-1

CDR3: CAWQRQGVYGYTF
DNA: TGTGCCTGGCAGCGGCAGGGGGTCTATGGCTACACCTTC
J: TRBJ1-2
size: few
D: TRBD1
V: TRBV30

CDR3: CASSRPPGQGGNEQFF
DNA: TGTGCCAGCAGCCGTCCCCCGGGACAGGGAGGCAATGAGCAGTTCTTC
J: TRBJ2-1
size: .
D: TRBD1
V: TRBV4-2

CDR3: CASSYEWGHGYTF
DNA: TGTGCCAGCAGTTACGAGTGGGGGCATGGCTACACCTTC
J: TRBJ1-2
size: .
D: .
V: TRBV7-9

CDR3: CASSLAEGSGELFF
DNA: TGCGCCAGCAGCTTGGCCGAGGGATCCGGGGAGCTGTTTTTT
J: TRBJ2-2
size: few
D: .
V: TRBV5-1

CDR3: CATRDSSGGPGYTF
DNA: TGTGCCACACGGGACAGTTCGGGGGGCCCTGGCTACACCTTC
J: TRBJ1-2
size: .
D: TRBD1
V: TRBV5-6

CDR3: CASSLVGHLNQPQHF
DNA: TGTGCCAGCAGCTTAGTGGGACACCTAAATCAGCCCCAGCATTTT
J: TRBJ1-5
size: .
D: .
V: TRBV7-2

CDR3: CASSLSENQPQHF
DNA: TGTGCCAGCTCACTCAGTGAGAATCAGCCCCAGCATTTT
J: TRBJ1-5
size: .
D: .
V: TRBV18

CDR3: CASSQDGNQPQHF
DNA: TGCGCCAGCAGCCAAGACGGTAATCAGCCCCAGCATTTT
J: TRBJ1-5
size: .
D: .
V: TRBV4-3

CDR3: CASSLLSGYQPQHF
DNA: TGTGCCAGCAGTTTATTGTCAGGATACCAGCCCCAGCATTTT
J: TRBJ1-5
size: .
D: .
V: TRBV27

CDR3: CASSLRGETQYF
DNA: TGCGCCAGCAGCTTGCGGGGGGAGACCCAGTACTTC
J: TRBJ2-5
size: .
D: .
V: TRBV5-1

CDR3: CASSLGNGPSSGNTIYF
DNA: TGCGCCAGCAGCCTGGGGAACGGACCCAGCTCTGGAAACACCATATATTTT
J: TRBJ1-3
size: .
D: .
V: TRBV5-1

CDR3: CASSFLVGGADTQYF
DNA: TGTGCCAGCAGTTTCTTGGTAGGGGGGGCAGATACGCAGTATTTT
J: TRBJ2-3
size: .
D: .
V: TRBV28

CDR3: CASTETGGYTGELFF
DNA: TGCGCCAGCACCGAGACAGGGGGCTACACCGGGGAGCTGTTTTTT
J: TRBJ2-2
size: few
D: TRBD1
V: TRBV5-1

CDR3: CASSIEKDRGGTEAFF
DNA: TGTGCCAGTAGTATAGAAAAGGACAGGGGGGGAACTGAAGCTTTCTTT
J: TRBJ1-1
size: .
D: TRBD1
V: TRBV19

CDR3: CASSLVPGDSYNSPLHF
DNA: TGTGCCAGCAGCCTGGTGCCGGGGGACTCCTATAATTCACCCCTCCACTTT
J: TRBJ1-6
size: .
D: .
V: TRBV5-6

CDR3: CASSPRGGALLTGETQYF
DNA: TGTGCCAGCAGCCCCCGGGGGGGGGCGCTTCTTACAGGAGAGACCCAGTACTTC
J: TRBJ2-5
size: .
D: TRBD2
V: TRBV11-2

CDR3: CSGAPRANTEAFF
DNA: TGCAGCGGGGCCCCTAGGGCGAACACTGAAGCTTTCTTT
J: TRBJ1-1
size: .
D: .
V: TRBV29-1

CDR3: CASSLDRGQPQHF
DNA: TGTGCCAGCAGCCTAGACAGGGGCCAGCCCCAGCATTTT
J: TRBJ1-5
size: .
D: TRBD1
V: TRBV11-1

CDR3: CAISDRTNTGELFF
DNA: TGTGCCATCAGTGATCGAACTAACACCGGGGAGCTGTTTTTT
J: TRBJ2-2
size: .
D: .
V: TRBV10-3

CDR3: CASSRWTEPSSGNTIYF
DNA: TGTGCCAGTAGTCGATGGACAGAACCGAGCTCTGGAAACACCATATATTTT
J: TRBJ1-3
size: .
D: .
V: TRBV19

CDR3: CASSLSQPNTGELFF
DNA: TGCGCCAGCAGCCTCTCCCAGCCGAACACCGGGGAGCTGTTTTTT
J: TRBJ2-2
size: .
D: .
V: TRBV4-1

CDR3: CASSEDGYGYNQPQHF
DNA: TGTGCCAGCAGTGAAGACGGGTACGGATACAATCAGCCCCAGCATTTT
J: TRBJ1-5
size: .
D: .
V: TRBV6-1

CDR3: CASSLDPGQSTEAFF
DNA: TGTGCCAGCTCACTCGATCCGGGACAGAGCACTGAAGCTTTCTTT
J: TRBJ1-1
size: .
D: TRBD1
V: TRBV18

CDR3: CASSSGGRVWETNEKLFF
DNA: TGTGCCAGCAGCTCTGGTGGCAGGGTGTGGGAGACTAATGAAAAACTGTTTTTT
J: TRBJ1-4
size: .
D: .
V: TRBV7-2

CDR3: CASSPLVAGGDEQFF
DNA: TGTGCCAGCAGCCCCCTGGTAGCGGGAGGCGATGAGCAGTTCTTC
J: TRBJ2-1
size: few
D: TRBD2
V: TRBV7-3

CDR3: CASSQLGGGAGEKLFF
DNA: TGTGCCAGCAGCCAACTCGGCGGGGGGGCCGGAGAAAAACTGTTTTTT
J: TRBJ1-4
size: .
D: .
V: TRBV4-2